This T cell receptor (beta chain) was obtained from a study of T cell responses to AZD1222 COVID-19 vaccine. Sequencing was performed with immunoSEQ multiplex PCR; in TCRdb, only in-frame clones are kept and a portion is missing. Of approximately 90,000 clones detected, 80% to 90% appear once; the ten largest clones hold 15% to 20%. V gave up 1 base and J gave up 3 bases; unmatched junction bases: 12. Per germline, CDR1 SGHAT and CDR2 FQNNGV. The CDR3 is 17 residues long. The sample consisted of peripheral blood, taken on day 0 of AZD1222 vaccination. J is TRBJ2-7 and V is TRBV11-2, with 7 bases matching TRBD2. This TCR derives from an adult in good health. The CDR3 sequence: CASSLASSSGYNYEQYF. CDR3 DNA sequence: TGTGCCAGCAGCTTAGCGTCGTCTAGCGGATATAACTACGAGCAGTACTTC.